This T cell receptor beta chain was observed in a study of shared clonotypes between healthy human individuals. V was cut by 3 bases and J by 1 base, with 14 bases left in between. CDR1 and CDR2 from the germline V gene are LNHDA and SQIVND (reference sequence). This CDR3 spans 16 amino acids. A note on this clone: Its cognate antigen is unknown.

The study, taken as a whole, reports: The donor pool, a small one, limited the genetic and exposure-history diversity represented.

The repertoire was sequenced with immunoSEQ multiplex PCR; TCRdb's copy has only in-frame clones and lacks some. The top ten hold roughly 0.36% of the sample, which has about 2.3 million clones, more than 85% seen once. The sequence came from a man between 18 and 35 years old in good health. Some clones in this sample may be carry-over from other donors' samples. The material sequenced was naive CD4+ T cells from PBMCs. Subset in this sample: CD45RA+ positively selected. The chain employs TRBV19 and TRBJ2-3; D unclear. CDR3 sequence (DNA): TGTGCCAGTAGTATCTTTACGATCAGCGGCACAGATACGCAGTATTTT. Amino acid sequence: CASSIFTISGTDTQYF.